A selection of T cell receptor beta chains follows, all from one sample in a study of regulatory T cells in long-lasting Graves disease. TCRdb recomputed calls from the multiplex PCR reads with MiXCR, one row per CDR3 protein. The sample yields around 400,000 distinct CDR3 sequences, about 15% seen once. The same sample was also studied in work on T cells in Graves' hyperthyroidism and ophthalmopathy.

Sequencing used peripheral blood mononuclear cells (PBMCs), obtained at new diagnosis, from a patient treated with antithyroid drugs. These receptors originate from a woman in her thirties or forties with Graves disease. CDR3s include the opening cysteine and the closing phenylalanine or tryptophan. Fields, in order: clone size, V gene, J gene, D gene, CDR3 DNA, CDR3 protein. D genes are given only for firm matches. The size entry is marked missing in some rows and otherwise reads once, few, many or a size class.

few	TRBV29-1	TRBJ1-2	.	TGCAGCGTTGATAGAGTAGGGGGGGGGTACGATGGCTACACCTTC	CSVDRVGGGYDGYTF
many	TRBV12-3/TRBV12-4	TRBJ2-7	.	TGTGCCAGCAGTTTAGAAGGGCACAGGGCGGGCGAGCAGTACTTC	CASSLEGHRAGEQYF
many	TRBV7-9	TRBJ2-7	.	TGTGCCAGCAGTAACGAGATCGAGGGCGAGCAGTACTTC	CASSNEIEGEQYF
many	TRBV30	TRBJ2-7	.	TGTGCCTGGAGTGTAAGGCTAGCCTACGAGCAGTACTTC	CAWSVRLAYEQYF
.	TRBV12-3/TRBV12-4	TRBJ1-3	TRBD1	TGTGCCAGCATCCGGGACAGGGGGCGAATGGCTGGAAACACCATATATTTT	CASIRDRGRMAGNTIYF
.	TRBV27	TRBJ2-3	TRBD2	TGTGCCAGCTGTTCCCTAGCGGGAGGCACAGATACGCAGTATTTT	CASCSLAGGTDTQYF
many	TRBV12-3/TRBV12-4	TRBJ2-3	TRBD2	TGTGCCAGCAGTTCTGAGCGGGGGAGCACAGATACGCAGTATTTT	CASSSERGSTDTQYF
many	TRBV19	TRBJ2-5	.	TGTGCCAGTAGTATCACAGGGCGGTACCAAGAGACCCAGTACTTC	CASSITGRYQETQYF
many	TRBV2	TRBJ2-5	.	TGTGCCAGCAGTGATCGAGGGCAGGCTGTAGAGACCCAGTACTTC	CASSDRGQAVETQYF
many	TRBV7-2	TRBJ2-7	.	TGTGCCAGCAGCTTAGTGGGTGGCTACGAGCAGTACTTC	CASSLVGGYEQYF
.	TRBV18	TRBJ2-7	.	TGTGCCAGCTCACCACTAGCGGCGTCCTACGAGCAGTACTTC	CASSPLAASYEQYF
.	TRBV19	TRBJ1-1	.	TGTGCCAGTAGTATAGTGAGGGGCACCACTGAAGCTTTCTTT	CASSIVRGTTEAFF
many	TRBV29-1	TRBJ2-7	TRBD1	TGCAGCGTTGAAGCTCTCGGACAGGGGGGGAGGTACGAGCAGTACTTC	CSVEALGQGGRYEQYF
many	TRBV28	TRBJ2-5	TRBD2	TGTGCCAGCAGTACGGGACTAGCGGGTCAAAGGGGCCAAGAGACCCAGTACTTC	CASSTGLAGQRGQETQYF
.	TRBV20-1	TRBJ1-2	TRBD1	TGCAGTGCTAGAGGACTGACAGGGGAAGGGATAACCTTC	CSARGLTGEGITF
many	TRBV12-3/TRBV12-4	TRBJ2-3	TRBD2	TGTGCCAGCAGCCCGGACATCGGACTAGCGGGAGGACGGAGCACAGATACGCAGTATTTT	CASSPDIGLAGGRSTDTQYF
many	TRBV6-2/TRBV6-3	TRBJ2-1	TRBD2	TGTGCCAGCAGCGCGGGAGGGATAATACATGAGCAGTTCTTC	CASSAGGIIHEQFF
few	TRBV20-1	TRBJ2-2	TRBD2	TGCAGTGCTAGGGGCGGGAGTGTCACCGGGGAGCTGTTTTTT	CSARGGSVTGELFF
.	TRBV19	TRBJ2-1	.	TGTGCCAGTAGTAGGGGACTTCCGAGCTCCTACAATGAGCAGTTCTTC	CASSRGLPSSYNEQFF
many	TRBV20-1	TRBJ1-2	TRBD1	TGCAGTGCTATTAACCGGGACAGGGGCGGCTACACCTTC	CSAINRDRGGYTF
.	TRBV12-3/TRBV12-4	TRBJ2-1	TRBD1	TGTGCCAGCAGTAACTGGGACAGGGCGGCCAATGAGCAGTTCTTC	CASSNWDRAANEQFF
few	TRBV20-1	TRBJ2-7	.	TGCAGTGCTAAGCCCCCCGGCCCCTACGAGCAGTACTTC	CSAKPPGPYEQYF
many	TRBV12-3/TRBV12-4	TRBJ2-1	TRBD2	TGTGCCAGCAGTTTTGGACTAGCGAGTCACAATGAGCAGTTCTTC	CASSFGLASHNEQFF
many	TRBV12-3/TRBV12-4	TRBJ1-1	.	TGTGCCAGCATCCACTCTCCCCGGGGGTCTGAAGCTTTCTTT	CASIHSPRGSEAFF
many	TRBV11-2	TRBJ2-1	.	TGTGCCAGCAGCTTAGCAGGGGGCGGGGGGGGCAATGAGCAGTTCTTC	CASSLAGGGGGNEQFF
few	TRBV4-1	TRBJ2-1	TRBD1	TGCGCCAGCAGCCAAGGACAGGGGGCGCCCCCCAACAATGAGCAGTTCTTC	CASSQGQGAPPNNEQFF
many	TRBV28	TRBJ2-7	.	TGTGCCAGCAGCTTTCAGACGATCTACGAGCAGTACTTC	CASSFQTIYEQYF
many	TRBV7-2	TRBJ2-2	TRBD1	TGTGCCAGCAGCCCCGGGACAGGGATTTTGACCGGGGAGCTGTTTTTT	CASSPGTGILTGELFF
.	TRBV15	TRBJ2-6	TRBD2	TGTGCCACCAGCAGAGAGAAGGGGACTAGCGACCCCGGGGCCAACGTCCTGACTTTC	CATSREKGTSDPGANVLTF
many	TRBV19	TRBJ2-4	.	TGTGCCAGTAGTAGTAAGGGAATAATGGACATTCAGTACTTC	CASSSKGIMDIQYF
.	TRBV3-1	TRBJ2-4	TRBD2	TGTGCCAGCAGCCAAGATCGTGAGCGGGGGGGGGCGTACTTC	CASSQDRERGGAYF
many	TRBV12-3/TRBV12-4	TRBJ1-6	.	TGTGCCAGCAGTTTAGTTGGGGGCTATAATTCACCCCTCCACTTT	CASSLVGGYNSPLHF
.	TRBV7-8	TRBJ1-2	TRBD1	TGTGCCAGCAGCGGGACAGGGATCAATGGCTACACCTTC	CASSGTGINGYTF
many	TRBV5-1	TRBJ2-5	TRBD2	TGCGCCAGCAGCTCGGGACTAGGAGACGAGACCCAGTACTTC	CASSSGLGDETQYF
many	TRBV15	TRBJ2-7	TRBD1	TGTGCCACCAGCAGAGAGTCCAGGACAGGGTATCGGCAGTACTTC	CATSRESRTGYRQYF
.	TRBV29-1	TRBJ1-1	.	TGCAGCGTTGAGATGGCCCGGGGGGCTGAAGCTTTCTTT	CSVEMARGAEAFF
.	TRBV6-2/TRBV6-3	TRBJ1-5	TRBD1	TGTGCCAGCGTGTACGACAGGGGCAATCAGCCCCAGCATTTT	CASVYDRGNQPQHF
many	TRBV27	TRBJ1-6	TRBD1	TGTGCCAGCACCCCCGGGACAGTCAATAATTCACCCCTCCACTTT	CASTPGTVNNSPLHF
many	TRBV12-3/TRBV12-4	TRBJ1-1	.	TGTGCCAGCAGTTTACGACACCAGAACACTGAAGCTTTCTTT	CASSLRHQNTEAFF
many	TRBV4-3	TRBJ2-3	.	TGCGCCAGCAGCCAAGGTAGACAGGATTTT	CASSQGRQDF
many	TRBV2	TRBJ2-3	TRBD2	TGTGCCAGCCAGCGGGAGGGCCGGTCAGATACGCAGTATTTT	CASQREGRSDTQYF
many	TRBV30	TRBJ2-7	TRBD1	TGTGCCTGGAGTGCAGGGGGCGGGGAGCAGTACTTC	CAWSAGGGEQYF
few	TRBV6-2/TRBV6-3	TRBJ2-3	.	TGTGCCAGCAGTTACTCCTTACTAGGGGATACGCAGTATTTT	CASSYSLLGDTQYF
many	TRBV30	TRBJ2-7	.	TGTGCCTGGAGTGTCAGTTCCTACGAGCAGTACTTC	CAWSVSSYEQYF
many	TRBV11-2	TRBJ1-2	TRBD1	TGTGCCAGCAGCTCCGGACAGGGAGCTAACTATGGCTACACCTTC	CASSSGQGANYGYTF
many	TRBV12-3/TRBV12-4	TRBJ1-5	TRBD1	TGTGCCAGCGACACGACAGGGGGTACTCAGCCCCAGCATTTT	CASDTTGGTQPQHF
few	TRBV20-1	TRBJ2-5	.	TGCAGTGCTCTAGCCCCCCAAGAGACCCAGTACTTC	CSALAPQETQYF
many	TRBV12-3/TRBV12-4	TRBJ2-3	TRBD1	TGTGCCAGCAGTCTTAGTACGGGACAGGGGACAGATACGCAGTATTTT	CASSLSTGQGTDTQYF
.	TRBV5-4	TRBJ1-1	.	TGTGCCAGCAGCTTGGCCGCGAGTGAGGGCACTGAAGCTTTCTTT	CASSLAASEGTEAFF
many	TRBV12-3/TRBV12-4	TRBJ1-5	.	TGTGCCAGCAGTTTCAGGAGAGCGACAAATCAGCCCCAGCATTTT	CASSFRRATNQPQHF
few	TRBV19	TRBJ1-6	.	TGTGCCAGTAGCTCAGTAGGCGATTCACCCCTCCACTTT	CASSSVGDSPLHF